This T cell receptor (beta chain) was obtained from a study of Graves' ophthalmopathy and Graves' hyperthyroidism. The wider study: Before any treatment, peripheral blood was taken at the initial diagnosis.

Notes on the study in general: Among thyroid clonotypes expanded above 0.001 frequency, most also appeared in blood. Ophthalmopathy progression predictions by the model showed nearly 75% specificity and about 70% sensitivity.

This clonotype was detected ten times or more. Antigen: not known. Amplification from RNA transcripts yielded the TCR beta CDR3 regions. Second-round multiplex PCR followed a first-round RT-PCR using HTBI primers. Via MiXCR, TCRdb re-called the multiplex PCR reads, giving one row per CDR3 protein. The sample shows about 740,000 distinct CDR3 sequences, roughly two fifths of them seen only once. The CDR3 spans 15 residues. Germline assignment: CDR1 SGHAT and CDR2 FQNNGV. Trimming removed 3 bases from V and 1 base from J, with 12 bases in between. The chain employs TRBV11-2 and TRBJ2-5, with D maybe TRBD1 (5 bases). This TCR came from an adult man with Graves' ophthalmopathy. The sequencing input was peripheral blood. CDR3 amino acids: CASSFAGPSQETQYF. DNA for the CDR3: TGTGCCAGCAGCTTCGCAGGGCCCTCCCAAGAGACCCAGTACTTC.